This T cell receptor beta chain comes out of a study of T cells in Graves' hyperthyroidism and ophthalmopathy. General observations from the study: Most thyroid-expanded clonotypes above 0.001 were also found in blood.

V shed 5 bases and J shed 5 bases, with 19 bases lying between them. CDR3 length: 15 residues. The germline gives CDR1 SGHRS, CDR2 YFSETQ. Graves' hyperthyroidism was deemed stable given no ophthalmopathy progression within 18 months. Fresh peripheral blood, around 9.3 ml of it, supplied the PBMCs. Amplification of TCR beta CDR3 regions used RNA as the template. The HTBI primer set served for first-round RT-PCR of the TCR CDR3. Via MiXCR, TCRdb re-called the multiplex PCR reads, giving one row per CDR3 protein. The table has about 840,000 distinct CDR3 sequences, roughly 40% seen once. There are a few counts of this clonotype. The antigen remains unidentified.

The V and J genes are TRBV5-1 and TRBJ1-2; D perhaps matches TRBD1 (5 bases). The sequence derives from a man aged 18 to 35 with Graves' hyperthyroidism. The sequenced sample was blood. CDR3 region: CASSRPDSQHYGYTF. The CDR3 bases are TGCGCCAGCAGTCGACCCGACAGCCAACATTATGGCTACACCTTC.